This entry concerns a single T cell receptor beta chain. As yet, its antigen is unknown. Both 60 Vbeta primers and 13 Jbeta primers went into the PCR. Some clones are missing from TCRdb's copy, which holds only in-frame ones; the method was immunoSEQ multiplex PCR. The sample has over 150,000 clones; 70% to 80% are singletons. The sample comes from a study of cytomegalovirus exposure and HLA in healthy donors. General observations from the study: DRB1 had the most TCR associations and HLA-C the fewest, a later analysis found, with rates varying by HLA locus.

V shed 5 bases and J 3 bases; nucleotides not matched to a gene: 3. This CDR3 contains 15 residues. Germline lookup yields CDR1 SGHTA and CDR2 FQGNSA. Source material: PBMCs. The TCR sequence derives from a woman in her twenties or thirties in good health and CMV-seropositive. The chain combines TRBV7-2 with TRBJ2-1, with 11 bases aligning to TRBD2. The chain's CDR3 is CASSPTSGSYNEQFF. The DNA of the CDR3 is TGTGCCAGCAGCCCCACTAGCGGGAGCTACAATGAGCAGTTCTTC.